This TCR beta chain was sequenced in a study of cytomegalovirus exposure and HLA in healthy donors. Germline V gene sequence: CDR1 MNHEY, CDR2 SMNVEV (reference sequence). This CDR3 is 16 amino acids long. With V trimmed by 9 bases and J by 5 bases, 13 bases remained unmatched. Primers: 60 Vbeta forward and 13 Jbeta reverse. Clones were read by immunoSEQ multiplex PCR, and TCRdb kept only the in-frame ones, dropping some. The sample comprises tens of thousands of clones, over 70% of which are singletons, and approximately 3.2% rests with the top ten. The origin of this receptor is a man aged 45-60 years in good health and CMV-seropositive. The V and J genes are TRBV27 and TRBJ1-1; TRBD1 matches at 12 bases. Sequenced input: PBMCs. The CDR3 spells CARPRDRGPVETEAFF. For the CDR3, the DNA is TGTGCCAGACCCCGGGACAGGGGGCCGGTTGAAACTGAAGCTTTCTTT.